Included here is one T cell receptor beta chain sequence, with context. Its matching antigen is unknown. The authors reverse transcribed all of the isolated RNA, so sequencing captured expressed TCRB transcripts. Clones were read by immunoSEQ multiplex PCR, and TCRdb kept only the in-frame ones, dropping some. The table records more than 300,000 clones, 9.6% of them present only once. The V gene's germline CDR1 is SGHTA and CDR2 FQGNSA. There are 14 residues in the CDR3. The V end was cut by 1 base, the J end by 3 bases, with 6 bases between. Isolation of CD4+ naive, central memory, regulatory and stem cell-like memory cells was achieved by sorting via CD45RO/CCR7/CD25/CD127/CD95/CD27. This entry is derived from a study of beta chain features in type 1 diabetes. The study, taken as a whole, reports: Type 1 diabetes patients had VDJ junctions that carried fewer insertions and more deletions. Patients showed naive, central memory and Treg TCRB repertoires that appeared more similar than those of healthy donors. Patients with Type 1 diabetes showed moderately but significantly shorter TCRB CDR3s in all four CD4+ subsets.

The TCR comes from a man aged 25 to 40 with type 1 diabetes. Input material: central memory CD4+ T cells from blood. The chain joins TRBV7-2 to TRBJ2-2, with D hard to call. CDR3 coding DNA: TGTGCCAGCAGCTTAGGGTGGTACACCGGGGAGCTGTTTTTT. It translates to CASSLGWYTGELFF.